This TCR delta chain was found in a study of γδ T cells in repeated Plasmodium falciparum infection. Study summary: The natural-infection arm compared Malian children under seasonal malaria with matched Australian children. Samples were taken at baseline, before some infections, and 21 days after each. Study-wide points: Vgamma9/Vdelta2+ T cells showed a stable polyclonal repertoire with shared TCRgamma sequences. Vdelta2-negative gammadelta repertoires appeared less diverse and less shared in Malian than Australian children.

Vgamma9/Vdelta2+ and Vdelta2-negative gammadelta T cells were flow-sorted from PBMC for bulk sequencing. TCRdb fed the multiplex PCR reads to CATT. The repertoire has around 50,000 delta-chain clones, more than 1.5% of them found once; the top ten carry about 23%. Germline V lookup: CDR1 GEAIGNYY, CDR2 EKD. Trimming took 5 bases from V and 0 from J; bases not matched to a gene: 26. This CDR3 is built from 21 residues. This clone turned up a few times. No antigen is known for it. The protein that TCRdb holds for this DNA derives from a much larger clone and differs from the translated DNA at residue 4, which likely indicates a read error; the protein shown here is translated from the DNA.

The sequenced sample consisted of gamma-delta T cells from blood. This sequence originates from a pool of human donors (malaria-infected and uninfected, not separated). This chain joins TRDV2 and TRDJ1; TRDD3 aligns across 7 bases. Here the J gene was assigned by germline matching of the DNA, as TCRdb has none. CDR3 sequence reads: CACGRLRFTGDPIAYTDKLIF. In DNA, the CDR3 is TGTGCCTGTGGCCGCTTAAGGTTTACTGGGGACCCCATAGCGTACACCGATAAACTCATCTTT.